The T cell receptor (beta chain) described here comes from a study of blood T cell repertoires in COVID-19. This clone was detected a few times. Sequencing was performed with immunoSEQ multiplex PCR; in TCRdb, only in-frame clones are kept and a portion is missing. The repertoire includes 250,000 to 300,000 clones, approximately 87% of them detected once, and about 4.9% sits in the top ten. The V end was cut by 2 bases, the J end by 7 bases, with 6 bases between. The germline V gene encodes CDR1 SEHNR and CDR2 FQNEAQ (reference sequence). The CDR3 runs 12 residues. The chain is built from TRBV7-9 and TRBJ1-5, with D unclear. This TCR was recovered from a man aged 60 to 69 who had recovered from COVID-19. Input material: peripheral blood. The chain's CDR3 is CASSLIGQPQHF. The CDR3, as DNA: TGTGCCAGCAGCTTAATTGGCCAGCCCCAGCATTTT.